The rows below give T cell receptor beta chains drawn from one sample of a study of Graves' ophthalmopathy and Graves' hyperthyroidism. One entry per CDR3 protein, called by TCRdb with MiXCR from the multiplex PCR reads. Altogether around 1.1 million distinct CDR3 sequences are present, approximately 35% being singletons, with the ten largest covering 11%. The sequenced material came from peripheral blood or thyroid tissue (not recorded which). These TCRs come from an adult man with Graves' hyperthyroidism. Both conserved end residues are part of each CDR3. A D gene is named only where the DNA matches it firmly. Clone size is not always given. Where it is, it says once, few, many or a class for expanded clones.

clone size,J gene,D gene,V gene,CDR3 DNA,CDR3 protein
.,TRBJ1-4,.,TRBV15,TGTGCCACCAGCAGAACCGGGGGCGGCGAAAAACTGTTTTTT,CATSRTGGGEKLFF
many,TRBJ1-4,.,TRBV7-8,TGTGCCAGCAGCCCGCGTCCGGCTGGGACTAATGAAAAACTGTTTTTT,CASSPRPAGTNEKLFF
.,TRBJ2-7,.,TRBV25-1,TGTGCCAGCAGTACCCGGGACTCCGGCGGGCTGTACTTC,CASSTRDSGGLYF
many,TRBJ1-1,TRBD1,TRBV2,TGTGCCAGCAGTGAAGGGCGACAGGGAACGGTCACTGAAGCTTTCTTT,CASSEGRQGTVTEAFF
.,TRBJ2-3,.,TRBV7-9,TGTGCCAGCAGCTTAGCCGACAACCGTCCCCCCACAGATACGCAGTATTTT,CASSLADNRPPTDTQYF
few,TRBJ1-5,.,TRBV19,TGTGCCAGTAGAAGGACCGCCCGGGGGGGTCAGCCCCAGCATTTT,CASRRTARGGQPQHF
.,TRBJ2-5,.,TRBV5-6,TGTGCCAGCAGCTTGCCCGCCAGGGACCCGTACCAAGAGACCCAGTACTTC,CASSLPARDPYQETQYF
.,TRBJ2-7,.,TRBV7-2,TGTGCCAGCAGCTTAGCGGGAGGACGCAACGAGCAGTACTTC,CASSLAGGRNEQYF
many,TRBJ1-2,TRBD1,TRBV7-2,TGTGCCAGCAACCCAACCCGGACAGGGTTTGGCTACACCTTC,CASNPTRTGFGYTF
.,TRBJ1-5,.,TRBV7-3,TGTGCCAGCAGCTTAAGTGTTGGGTTGCCCCAGCATTTT,CASSLSVGLPQHF
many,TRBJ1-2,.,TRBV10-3,TGTGCCATCAGTGACAGCGGCTATGGCTACACCTTC,CAISDSGYGYTF
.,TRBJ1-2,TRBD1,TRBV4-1,TGCGCCAGCAGCCACCACACAGGGACAGGTAACTATGGCTACACCTTC,CASSHHTGTGNYGYTF